Shown below are 10 T cell receptor beta chains from a single sample sequenced in a study of regulatory T cells in long-lasting Graves disease (dated by TCRdb to the early 2020s). This sample's time point label indicates: newly diagnosed GD, antithyroid drugs for less than 3 months. RNA was extracted from PBMCs in TRIzol for both TCR sequencing and RNA sequencing. The receptor library was made with multiplex PCR. Sequencing used an Illumina HiSeq 4000. iRepertoire HTBI primers and Arm-PCR amplification of CDR3 regions were used to construct TCR beta libraries. Using fastp trimming at Q25 and MiXCR clonotype assembly, TCRdb reanalyzed the public sequencing data and kept in-frame beta chains. For every CDR3 protein sequence, its rows merge into one entry that carries the most common genes and DNA. The sample table shows approximately 300,000 distinct CDR3 sequences, and more than 15% are seen once. The top ten constitute more than 35% of the sample.

The material was peripheral blood mononuclear cells (PBMCs), obtained at new diagnosis, from a patient treated with antithyroid drugs. The source is a female donor with Graves disease.

A note on this clonotype: It is likely a read error, because the conserved phenylalanine at the end of the CDR3 is missing. The rearrangement joins TRBV12-3 or TRBV12-4 to TRBJ2-1; D is ambiguous. CDR3 size: 11 residues. Trimming took 5 bases from V and 4 from J, leaving 3 bases between them. The chain's CDR3 is CASSLYNEQFS. The CDR3 DNA is TGTGCCAGCAGTCTGTACAATGAGCAGTTCTCC.

This clonotype occurred many times. The chain recombines TRBV19 with TRBJ1-1, with a possible D match to TRBD1 (5 bases). V was clipped by 6 bases and J by 1 base, with 12 bases between them. CDR1 is LNHDA, CDR2 SQIVND, per germline (reference sequence). CDR3 length equals 14 residues. The CDR3: CASRAPGGNTEAFF. Written as DNA, the CDR3 is TGTGCCAGTAGGGCTCCGGGGGGGAACACTGAAGCTTTCTTT.

Worth noting for this clonotype: A much larger clone lies one base from this, so it may be a read error. The genes are TRBV13 and TRBJ2-1; D perhaps matches TRBD2 (6 bases). Germline CDR1 reads PRHDT; CDR2 reads FYEKMQ (reference sequence). There are 13 residues in the CDR3. As DNA, the CDR3 is TGTGCCAGTCGGGAGACGCCAGCTAATGAGCAGCTCTTC. Protein: CASRETPANEQLF.

In this sample, this clonotype turned up a few times. This chain uses TRBV15 with TRBJ1-5; D possibly corresponds to TRBD1 (5 bases). In germline, CDR1 is LNHNV, CDR2 YYDKDF (reference sequence). Trimming removed 4 bases from V and 11 bases from J, with 21 bases in between. This CDR3 is built from 15 residues. CDR3 sequence reads: CATSIERTLPTAQHF. The CDR3, as DNA: TGTGCCACCAGCATCGAGAGGACACTCCCCACAGCCCAGCATTTT.

The table lists this clonotype with many counts. The chain is built from TRBV30 and TRBJ2-5, with a tentative D call TRBD1 (6 bases). V lost 0 bases, J lost 2 bases, and 10 bases lay in between. The germline gives CDR1 GTSNPN, CDR2 SVGIG (reference sequence). The CDR3 is 14 amino acids. CDR3 bases: TGTGCCTGGAGTGTATCAGGACAGCAAGAGACCCAGTACTTC. It yields the protein CAWSVSGQQETQYF.

This clonotype was recorded a few times. The CDR3 does not end in the conserved phenylalanine or tryptophan, so this is likely a read error. The chain uses TRBV7-2 and TRBJ1-1, with TRBD1 matching 8 bases. The CDR3 has 14 amino acids. J lost 11 bases, V lost 0 bases, and 8 bases had no gene match. Germline CDR1 reads SGHTA; CDR2 reads FQGNSA. CDR3 region: CASSLAFSGGGAFL. The CDR3, as DNA: TGTGCCAGCAGCTTAGCCTTTTCAGGGGGCGGGGCTTTCCTT.

About this clonotype itself: Being one base from a much bigger clone, this may be a read error. V and J are TRBV30 and TRBJ1-3; 9 nucleotides align to TRBD1. This CDR3 region has 17 residues. Per germline, CDR1 GTSNPN and CDR2 SVGIG (reference sequence). The CDR3 coding sequence is TGTGCCTGGAGTAAAGGACAGGGGATTAGCTCTGGAAACACCGTATATTTT. It codes for CAWSKGQGISSGNTVYF.

At least ten counts were recorded for this clonotype. The CDR3 region is CASSTFGGMHETQYF. The CDR3 nucleotides read TGTGCCAGCAGTACCTTTGGAGGGATGCACGAGACCCAGTACTTC. The rearrangement links TRBV2 to TRBJ2-5; TRBD2 might be the D (6 bases). Germline V gene sequence: CDR1 SNHLY, CDR2 FYNNEI. This CDR3 has 15 amino acids. Trimming shortened V by 5 bases and J by 5 bases, and 18 bases separated the two germline ends.

The sample holds many counts of this clonotype. The genes are TRBV6-1 and TRBJ1-5, with unresolved D. The CDR3 is made up of 15 amino acids. V lost 6 bases and J 2 bases, leaving 14 bases between the germline ends. Germline CDR1 is MNHNS and CDR2 is SASEGT. This chain's CDR3 is CASREDGGGNQPQHF. CDR3 in DNA: TGTGCCAGCAGAGAGGACGGCGGAGGCAATCAGCCCCAGCATTTT.

The chain recombines TRBV5-5 with TRBJ2-7; possibly TRBD1 for D (6 bases). The V end was cut by 6 bases, the J end by 6 bases, with 19 bases between. There are 14 residues in the CDR3. Germline V gene lookup returns CDR1 SGHKS and CDR2 YYEKEE (reference sequence). CDR3 in amino acids: CASTSGTNGLEQYF. DNA of the CDR3: TGTGCCAGCACTTCCGGGACAAATGGGCTCGAGCAGTACTTC.